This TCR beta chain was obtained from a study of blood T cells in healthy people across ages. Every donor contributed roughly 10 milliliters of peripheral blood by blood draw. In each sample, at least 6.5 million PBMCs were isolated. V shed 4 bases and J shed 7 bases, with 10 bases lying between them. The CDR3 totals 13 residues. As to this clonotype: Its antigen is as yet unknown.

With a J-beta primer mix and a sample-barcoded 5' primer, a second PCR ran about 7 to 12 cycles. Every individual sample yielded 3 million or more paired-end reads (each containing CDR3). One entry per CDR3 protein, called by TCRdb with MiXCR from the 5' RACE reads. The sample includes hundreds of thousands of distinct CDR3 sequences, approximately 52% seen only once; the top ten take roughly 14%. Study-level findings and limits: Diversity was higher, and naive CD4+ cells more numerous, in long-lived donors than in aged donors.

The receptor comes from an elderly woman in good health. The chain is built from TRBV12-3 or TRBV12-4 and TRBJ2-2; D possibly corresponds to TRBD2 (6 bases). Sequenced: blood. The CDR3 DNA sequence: TGTGCCAGCAGTTGGAGGGAAAACGGGGAGCTGTTTTTT. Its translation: CASSWRENGELFF.